One sample yielded the 25 T cell receptor beta chains listed below, sequenced in a study of blood T cell repertoires in COVID-19. Here immunoSEQ multiplex PCR was the method, and the copy in TCRdb shows in-frame clones only, minus some. Of some 170,000 clones in the sample, about four fifths are singletons; the top ten hold approximately 9.1%. Sequences were obtained from peripheral blood. These TCRs come from a woman aged 65 to 85 with acute or convalescent COVID-19.

The V call is TRBV7-2, the J call TRBJ1-2; a possible D gene is TRBD1 (5 bases). Germline CDR1 and CDR2: SGHTA and FQGNSA. This CDR3 has 14 residues. The ends were cut back, 5 bases at V and 8 bases at J, with 18 bases in the middle. Here the CDR3 reads CASSPGTVGRGYTF. CDR3 DNA sequence: TGTGCCAGCAGCCCCGGGACGGTCGGGAGAGGCTACACCTTC.

This rearrangement joins TRBV5-4 to TRBJ2-1; D possibly corresponds to TRBD2 (6 bases). The germline V gene encodes CDR1 SGHNT and CDR2 YYREEE (reference sequence). V gave up 0 bases and J gave up 0 bases, with 10 bases separating them. CDR3 length: 16 amino acids. The CDR3 loop is CASSLAAGSSYNEQFF. For the CDR3, the DNA is TGTGCCAGCAGCTTGGCGGCGGGGAGCTCCTACAATGAGCAGTTCTTC.

On this clone: A junction boundary mismatches the germline segment, possibly from a read error. The chain has TRBV4-2 and TRBJ2-4, with 10 nucleotides matching TRBD2. This CDR3 contains 13 residues. Germline CDR1 and CDR2: LGHNA and YNFKEQ. The CDR3 bases are TGTGCCAGCAACCAATTAGCGGGGGGCATTCAGTACTTC. It translates to CASNQLAGGIQYF.

The V call is TRBV7-2, the J call TRBJ1-1, with no clear D. CDR3 length: 15 amino acids. V lost 1 base and J 5 bases, leaving 14 bases between the germline ends. Per the germline V gene, CDR1 is SGHTA and CDR2 is FQGNSA. The CDR3 here is CASSLGFRGNTEAFF. The CDR3 region has the DNA TGTGCCAGCAGCTTAGGGTTTCGGGGTAATACTGAAGCTTTCTTT.

This clone was recorded only once. The CDR3 sequence is CASSESWGQVSTDTQYF. The CDR3 DNA is TGCGCCAGCAGTGAGTCGTGGGGACAAGTTAGCACAGATACGCAGTATTTT. The chain links TRBV10-1 to TRBJ2-3, with a weak D call TRBD1 (6 bases). This CDR3 is 17 amino acids long. Trimming took 0 bases from V and 0 from J, leaving 13 bases between them. Germline V lookup: CDR1 WNHNN, CDR2 SYGVQD (reference sequence).

This chain connects TRBV6-5 to TRBJ2-2, with D perhaps matching TRBD2 (5 bases). Germline V gives CDR1 MNHEY, CDR2 SVGAGI. V lost 5 bases and J lost 7, with 14 bases in between. This CDR3 comprises 14 residues. The CDR3 DNA follows: TGTGCCAGCAGTCCCACTAGGGTTAACGGGGAGCTGTTTTTT. It yields the protein CASSPTRVNGELFF.

The V and J genes are TRBV19 and TRBJ1-2, with D possibly being TRBD1 (5 bases). The germline V gene encodes CDR1 LNHDA and CDR2 SQIVND (reference sequence). The length of the CDR3 is 16 residues. Trimming shortened V by 7 bases and J by 4 bases, and 22 bases separated the two germline ends. The CDR3 DNA is TGTGCCAGTACTCACTCAAGGCAGGGCGGAATCTATGGCTACACCTTC. It specifies CASTHSRQGGIYGYTF.

The CDR3 DNA reads as TGTGCCAGTAGTATCCCAGGGTTGGACTATGGCTACACCTTC. It translates to CASSIPGLDYGYTF. The rearrangement uses TRBV19 and TRBJ1-2, with D possibly matching TRBD1 (5 bases). The CDR3 contains 14 residues. The ends were cut back, 3 bases at V and 3 bases at J, with 11 bases in the middle. The germline CDR1 and CDR2 sequences are LNHDA and SQIVND (reference sequence).

This chain joins TRBV6-4 and TRBJ2-7, with 11 bases lining up with TRBD1. Germline CDR1 is MRHNA and CDR2 is SNTAGT. CDR3 length: 13 amino acids. With V trimmed by 6 bases and J by 4 bases, 2 bases remained unmatched. The CDR3 sequence is CASSRDRGYEQYF. CDR3 nucleotides: TGTGCCAGCAGCCGGGACAGGGGGTACGAGCAGTACTTC.

V and J are TRBV6-1 and TRBJ2-1; D unclear. Germline assignment: CDR1 MNHNS and CDR2 SASEGT. The CDR3 loop spans 14 amino acids. Trimming took 3 bases from V and 9 from J, leaving 15 bases between them. The DNA for the CDR3 is TGTGCCAGCAGTGATCAAGCCCAGCTAGGTGAGCAGTTCTTC. This sequence encodes CASSDQAQLGEQFF.

DNA for the CDR3: TGTGCCAGCAGTTACCCTACCGGACAGGGGGCTCTAATTGAAGCTTTCTTT. Its protein is CASSYPTGQGALIEAFF. The rearrangement links TRBV6-2 or TRBV6-3 to TRBJ1-1, with TRBD1 identical over 11 bases. Germline V gives CDR1 MNHEY, CDR2 SVGEGT. The length of the CDR3 is 17 residues. Trimming at V came to 2 bases and at J to 7 bases, leaving 12 bases not matched to a gene.

The chain joins TRBV28 to TRBJ1-2, with a weak D call TRBD1 (6 bases). Germline assignment: CDR1 MDHEN and CDR2 SYDVKM. V gave up 4 bases and J gave up 6 bases, with 15 bases separating them. The CDR3 is 14 amino acids. CDR3 in amino acids: CASSYAAGEDGYTF. In DNA form, the CDR3 reads TGTGCCAGCAGTTATGCCGCAGGGGAAGATGGCTACACCTTC.

V gene TRBV5-6 combines with J gene TRBJ2-7; possibly TRBD1 for D (6 bases). V lost 3 bases and J 3 bases, leaving 16 bases between the germline ends. Germline V CDR1 and CDR2: SGHDT, YYEEEE. The CDR3 runs 15 residues. The CDR3 DNA reads TGTGCCAGCAGCTGGGACAAGAGGGGTATCTACGAGCAGTACTTC. It is translated as CASSWDKRGIYEQYF.

The CDR3 loop reads CASSDRGNQPQHF. DNA of the CDR3: TGTGCCAGCAGCGACAGAGGCAATCAGCCCCAGCATTTT. The gene calls are TRBV6-2 or TRBV6-3 and TRBJ1-5, with D possibly matching TRBD1 (5 bases). The ends were cut back, 6 bases at V and 2 bases at J, with 8 bases in the middle. This CDR3 contains 13 residues. Germline-derived CDR1 and CDR2 are MNHEY and SVGEGT.

The chain has TRBV2 and TRBJ2-7, with 7 bases lining up with TRBD1. The CDR3 runs 13 residues. Per the germline V gene, CDR1 is SNHLY and CDR2 is FYNNEI. The ends lost 6 bases at V and 7 bases at J; junction bases unmatched: 9. The CDR3 DNA reads as TGTGCCAGCAGCTTTATGACAGGGAGAGAGCAGTACTTC. Amino acid sequence: CASSFMTGREQYF. The full variable domain, in which reference TRBV2 and TRBJ2-7 provide the parts outside the CDR3, is EPEVTQTPSHQVTQMGQEVILRCVPISNHLYFYWYRQILGQKVEFLVSFYNNEISEKSEIFDDQFSVERPDGSNFTLKIRSTKLEDSAMYFCASSFMTGREQYFGPGTRLTVT.

This clone was seen only once. The chain combines TRBV11-3 with TRBJ2-1; maybe TRBD2 (6 bases). Germline V CDR1 and CDR2: SGHNT, YENEEA. V lost 1 base to trimming and J lost 6 bases, with 13 bases between them. The CDR3 consists of 15 residues. Written as DNA, the CDR3 is TGTGCCAGCAGCTTAGCGGGAGACCCGTTCAATGAGCAGTTCTTC. Its protein product is CASSLAGDPFNEQFF. The full variable domain, completed using reference TRBV11-3 and TRBJ2-1, is EAGVVQSPRYKIIEKKQPVAFWCNPISGHNTLYWYLQNLGQGPELLIRYENEEAVDDSQLPKDRFSAERLKGVDSTLKIQPAELGDSAVYLCASSLAGDPFNEQFFGPGTRLTVL.

The V gene is TRBV24-1, the J gene TRBJ1-1; D perhaps matches TRBD1 (5 bases). The V end lost 5 bases, the J end lost 5 bases, and 11 bases lay between the germline ends. The CDR3 consists of 13 residues. Germline V gene lookup returns CDR1 KGHDR and CDR2 SFDVKD. The CDR3 DNA is TGTGCCACCAGTGTTGGGGCGGGGACTGAAGCTTTCTTT. Translated, it gives CATSVGAGTEAFF.

The chain couples TRBV5-4 to TRBJ2-3, with 11 bases identical to TRBD1. This CDR3 spans 15 amino acids. The germline gives CDR1 SGHNT, CDR2 YYREEE (reference sequence). V dropped 3 bases and J dropped 3; count of bases not matched to a gene: 3. In nucleotides, the CDR3 is TGTGCCAGCAGCTCAGGGACAGGGGGAACAGATACGCAGTATTTT. Protein product: CASSSGTGGTDTQYF.

The rearrangement joins TRBV4-2 to TRBJ1-1; D remains ambiguous. With 1 base removed from V and 4 bases from J, the gap between germline ends came to 13 bases. Germline V gene data show CDR1 as LGHNA and CDR2 as YNFKEQ. CDR3 length: 15 residues. The CDR3 DNA reads as TGTGCCAGCAGCCAAGTAGGCGACTCGGGCACTGAAGCTTTCTTT. The encoded protein is CASSQVGDSGTEAFF.

In DNA, the CDR3 is TGTGCCAGCAGCTTTGGCCAGTACACAGATACGCAGTATTTT. It encodes CASSFGQYTDTQYF. This sequence joins TRBV7-9 and TRBJ2-3; D is uncertain. CDR1 and CDR2 from the germline V gene are SEHNR and FQNEAQ (reference sequence). Trimming stripped 3 bases from V and 2 bases from J, with 9 bases between. This CDR3 is 14 amino acids long.

This chain uses TRBV9 with TRBJ1-4, with a possible D match to TRBD1 (6 bases). The germline CDR1 and CDR2 sequences are SGDLS and YYNGEE. Trimming pared 2 bases from V and 6 bases from J, leaving 17 bases between. The CDR3 is 16 residues long. The CDR3 nucleotides are TGTGCCAGCAGCGTCCCCCTAACAGGGAATGATGAAAAACTGTTTTTT. Its translation is CASSVPLTGNDEKLFF.

The gene calls are TRBV19 and TRBJ2-1, with a weak D call TRBD1 (6 bases). The CDR3 is 13 amino acids. V lost 5 bases and J lost 6, with 11 bases in between. Germline V gene lookup returns CDR1 LNHDA and CDR2 SQIVND (reference sequence). CDR3 in amino acids: CASSFSRGNEQFF. DNA of the CDR3: TGTGCCAGTAGTTTCTCCAGGGGCAATGAGCAGTTCTTC.

For the CDR3, the DNA is TGTGCCAGCAGCGCCGGGTCAAATATCGGGGGCTACACCTTC. This encodes CASSAGSNIGGYTF. The rearrangement uses TRBV5-4 and TRBJ1-2; D gene uncertain. V was shortened by 4 bases and J by 8 bases, with 18 bases between the two germline ends. This CDR3 has 14 residues. Germline V lookup: CDR1 SGHNT, CDR2 YYREEE (reference sequence).

The CDR3 region has the DNA TGTGCCAGCACCACGACAGGGTATGGCTACACCTTC. This gives the protein CASTTTGYGYTF. This sequence joins TRBV28 and TRBJ1-2, with 7 bases fitting TRBD1. V lost 7 bases, J lost 5 bases, and 4 bases stayed unmatched. Germline V lookup: CDR1 MDHEN, CDR2 SYDVKM. CDR3 length equals 12 residues.

This chain uses TRBV6-1 with TRBJ1-5, with 8 bases fitting TRBD1. The V gene end was trimmed by 2 bases and the J gene end by 10 bases; junction bases not matched to a gene: 10. Germline V gives CDR1 MNHNS, CDR2 SASEGT. This CDR3 region has 15 residues. The CDR3 reads CASSESMTGAQPQHF. In nucleotides, the CDR3 is TGTGCCAGCAGTGAATCGATGACAGGGGCGCAACCCCAGCATTTT.